The next 24 T cell receptor beta chains were all read from a single sample in a study of blood T cell repertoires in COVID-19. The data were produced by immunoSEQ multiplex PCR, yet TCRdb's version contains in-frame clones alone and is incomplete. The table has more than 25,000 clones, more than 80% seen once. Sample: peripheral blood. Receptors were obtained from a woman aged 35 to 49 with active or convalescent COVID-19.

The CDR3 spells CASSPTDRDGYTF. The CDR3 nucleotides read TGTGCCAGCTCACCGACGGACAGGGATGGCTACACCTTC. V usage is TRBV18 and J usage is TRBJ1-2; 8 bases line up with TRBD1. From germline, CDR1 is KGHSH and CDR2 LQKENI. The CDR3 contains 13 residues. J lost 6 bases, V lost 3 bases, and 3 bases had no gene match.

This chain's CDR3 is CATQDSPPGNQPQHF. The DNA of the CDR3 is TGTGCCACCCAGGACTCTCCCCCTGGGAATCAGCCCCAGCATTTT. The genes are TRBV28 and TRBJ1-5, with D hard to call. Germline V gene sequence: CDR1 MDHEN, CDR2 SYDVKM. Deletions cut 10 bases from V and 4 bases from J, with 20 bases between. The CDR3 spans 15 residues.

V usage is TRBV4-1 and J usage is TRBJ1-5; D gene unclear. The V gene lost 0 bases and the J gene lost 4 bases, with 10 bases spanning the gap. Per the germline V gene, CDR1 is MGHRA and CDR2 is YSYEKL. The CDR3 runs to 15 residues. This chain's CDR3 is CASSQDPGPNQPQHF. The DNA of the CDR3 is TGCGCCAGCAGCCAAGACCCGGGTCCAAATCAGCCCCAGCATTTT.

V and J are TRBV30 and TRBJ2-7, with D maybe TRBD2 (5 bases). The V gene's germline CDR1 is GTSNPN and CDR2 SVGIG (reference sequence). The CDR3 runs 13 residues. With 4 bases removed from V and 0 bases from J, the gap between germline ends came to 10 bases. The CDR3 coding sequence is TGTGCCTGGACTGGAGGAAGCTCCTACGAGCAGTACTTC. Encoded protein: CAWTGGSSYEQYF.

The genes are TRBV7-2 and TRBJ2-1; 14 nucleotides agree with TRBD2. The V gene's germline CDR1 is SGHTA and CDR2 FQGNSA. Trimming at V came to 1 base and at J to 9 bases, leaving 8 bases not matched to a gene. The CDR3 is made up of 17 amino acids. For the CDR3, the DNA is TGTGCCAGCAGCTTAGAATCGACTAGCGGGGGGGCTCGTGAGCAGTTCTTC. Protein sequence: CASSLESTSGGAREQFF.

V is TRBV6-5 and J is TRBJ2-7; unclear D gene. CDR1 and CDR2 (germline): MNHEY, SVGAGI. The V end was cut by 6 bases, the J end by 0 bases, with 12 bases between. The length of the CDR3 is 14 residues. CDR3 amino acids: CASSKPGSSYEQYF. Here the CDR3 DNA reads TGTGCCAGCAGCAAACCTGGTAGCTCCTACGAGCAGTACTTC.

V is TRBV28 and J is TRBJ2-7; 9 nucleotides line up with TRBD2. In germline, CDR1 is MDHEN, CDR2 SYDVKM. After removal of 5 bases from V and 6 bases from J, the junction contained 8 bases not matched to a gene. The CDR3 is 14 residues long. CDR3 nucleotide sequence: TGTGCCAGCAGTATAGCGGGAGCCCTCTCCGAGCAGTACTTC. As protein: CASSIAGALSEQYF.

The chain carries TRBV19 and TRBJ1-2; D is possibly TRBD1 (6 bases). Trimming stripped 5 bases from V and 4 bases from J, with 14 bases between. The germline V gene encodes CDR1 LNHDA and CDR2 SQIVND (reference sequence). This CDR3 is 14 amino acids long. CDR3 in DNA: TGTGCCAGTAGTGTACAGGGATCTATCTATGGCTACACCTTC. This gives the protein CASSVQGSIYGYTF.

The chain recombines TRBV27 with TRBJ2-3, with 8 bases lining up with TRBD1. Looked up from germline, CDR1 is MNHEY and CDR2 is SMNVEV (reference sequence). J lost 2 bases, V lost 6 bases, and 10 bases had no gene match. This CDR3 is 16 amino acids long. The DNA for the CDR3 is TGTGCCAGCAGCCGGACAGGGCCACAGATCACAGATACGCAGTATTTT. Amino acids: CASSRTGPQITDTQYF.

The chain combines TRBV7-2 with TRBJ2-3; D not resolved. V was cut by 4 bases and J by 2 bases, with 13 bases left in between. The CDR3 has 15 amino acids. Germline V gives CDR1 SGHTA, CDR2 FQGNSA. The DNA of the CDR3 is TGTGCCAGCAGCTCAGGTCGCCGCGCCACAGATACGCAGTATTTT. Translation: CASSSGRRATDTQYF.

The J gene is TRBJ2-7, the V gene TRBV10-3, with D perhaps matching TRBD2 (6 bases). Per germline, CDR1 ENHRY and CDR2 SYGVKD. Trimming stripped 4 bases from V and 3 bases from J, with 16 bases between. CDR3 length equals 15 residues. The CDR3 protein is CAISGQTGVGYEQYF. The DNA for the CDR3 is TGTGCCATCAGTGGTCAAACGGGGGTGGGCTACGAGCAGTACTTC.

The V gene is TRBV11-2, the J gene TRBJ2-1, with 8 bases aligning to TRBD2. The germline V gene encodes CDR1 SGHAT and CDR2 FQNNGV. J lost 3 bases, V lost 5 bases, and 6 bases had no gene match. The CDR3 has 15 amino acids. The CDR3 reads CASSPGTRGYNEQFF. CDR3 DNA sequence: TGTGCCAGCAGCCCAGGGACTAGGGGCTACAATGAGCAGTTCTTC.

The chain combines TRBV7-2 with TRBJ2-1, with 11 positions matching TRBD2. Germline-derived CDR1 and CDR2 are SGHTA and FQGNSA. With 2 bases clipped from V and 8 bases from J, the junction kept 8 bases outside the gene matches. This CDR3 region has 16 residues. The CDR3 reads CASSLPPGLAVYEQFF. The CDR3 nucleotides read TGTGCCAGCAGCTTACCTCCGGGACTAGCGGTATATGAGCAGTTCTTC.

The J gene is TRBJ1-1, the V gene TRBV6-2 or TRBV6-3, with 8 bases identical to TRBD1. V was clipped by 5 bases and J by 8 bases; unmatched bases: 1. CDR1 is MNHEY and CDR2 is SVGEGT in the germline V gene. The CDR3 spans 11 residues. CDR3 coding DNA: TGTGCCAGCAGTCAGGGGGCAGAAGCTTTCTTT. Translated, it gives CASSQGAEAFF.

V gene TRBV7-3 combines with J gene TRBJ2-5, with D possibly matching TRBD1 (6 bases). Trimming removed 1 base at V and 5 bases at J, with 20 bases between. Germline V CDR1 and CDR2: SGHTA, FQGTGA. This CDR3 has 17 amino acids. Here the CDR3 DNA reads TGTGCCAGCAGCTTAAAACCCAGAGGGGGAGTCGGGGAGACCCAGTACTTC. Its protein product is CASSLKPRGGVGETQYF.

The chain joins TRBV7-3 to TRBJ1-1, with D perhaps TRBD1 (5 bases). Germline loops: CDR1 SGHTA, CDR2 FQGTGA. The CDR3 contains 14 residues. Deletions cut 1 base from V and 1 base from J, with 7 bases between. The CDR3: CASSLSGGNTEAFF. The CDR3, as DNA: TGTGCCAGCAGCTTAAGCGGGGGGAACACTGAAGCTTTCTTT.

This clone was detected once. J is TRBJ1-2 and V is TRBV5-1; D perhaps matches TRBD1 (6 bases). Per germline, CDR1 SGHRS and CDR2 YFSETQ. The CDR3 totals 17 residues. With 0 bases removed from V and 4 bases from J, the gap between germline ends came to 19 bases. CDR3: CASSLGSRTALFYGYTF. Written as DNA, the CDR3 is TGCGCCAGCAGCTTGGGATCCCGGACAGCCCTTTTCTATGGCTACACCTTC. The entire variable domain, with the rest obtained from reference TRBV5-1 and TRBJ1-2, is as follows: KAGVTQTPRYLIKTRGQQVTLSCSPISGHRSVSWYQQTPGQGLQFLFEYFSETQRNKGNFPGRFSGRQFSNSRSEMNVSTLELGDSALYLCASSLGSRTALFYGYTFGSGTRLTVV.

The V gene is TRBV28, the J gene TRBJ1-5; tentative D call: TRBD1 (5 bases). CDR3 size: 16 residues. V was shortened by 1 base and J by 0 bases, with 10 bases between the two germline ends. CDR1 and CDR2 (germline): MDHEN, SYDVKM. CDR3 nucleotides: TGTGCCAGCAGTTTATCAGGGCCGAATAGCAATCAGCCCCAGCATTTT. It translates to CASSLSGPNSNQPQHF.

This sequence joins TRBV5-1 and TRBJ2-4; TRBD1 matches at 8 bases. The CDR3 spans 18 residues. The J segment lost 1 base and the V segment lost 4 bases, leaving 13 bases of the junction unmatched. Germline CDR1 is SGHRS and CDR2 is YFSETQ. Written as DNA, the CDR3 is TGCGCCAGCAGCCCCCAGGGTGGGGACAGGCCCGCCAAAAACATTCAGTACTTC. It codes for CASSPQGGDRPAKNIQYF.

This clone was found a few times. V and J are TRBV18 and TRBJ2-5; TRBD1 matches at 8 bases. Per germline, CDR1 KGHSH and CDR2 LQKENI. CDR3 length: 14 amino acids. V shed 8 bases, J shed 2 bases, and the junction held 7 bases outside the gene matches. CDR3 amino acids: CASAGQGMQETQYF. In nucleotides, the CDR3 is TGTGCCAGCGCCGGACAGGGCATGCAAGAGACCCAGTACTTC.

The V gene is TRBV11-2, the J gene TRBJ1-5; D is uncertain. V lost 1 base to trimming and J lost 7 bases, with 11 bases between them. This CDR3 region has 14 residues. The germline gives CDR1 SGHAT, CDR2 FQNNGV. CDR3 sequence (DNA): TGTGCCAGCAGCTTAGCTTTAGCGGGACAGCCCCAGCATTTT. The encoded protein is CASSLALAGQPQHF.

CDR3 DNA: TGTGCCAGCAGTTCAATACTACAAGAGACCCAGTACTTC. Its translation: CASSSILQETQYF. The gene calls are TRBV7-3 and TRBJ2-5; D unclear. The CDR3 totals 13 residues. Germline-derived CDR1 and CDR2 are SGHTA and FQGTGA. The V end lost 6 bases, the J end lost 2 bases, and 10 bases lay between the germline ends.

This chain connects TRBV2 to TRBJ2-3; 11 positions match TRBD2. J gave up 5 bases and V 4 bases, and 5 bases lay outside the gene matches. The germline V gene has CDR1 SNHLY and CDR2 FYNNEI. This CDR3 comprises 15 residues. CDR3 region: CASSALAGAIDTQYF. Here the CDR3 DNA reads TGTGCCAGCAGTGCACTAGCGGGAGCGATAGATACGCAGTATTTT.

CDR3 bases: TGTGCCAGCAGTTTAACAGAGGGAGGGCGGCAAGAGACCCAGTACTTC. This gives the protein CASSLTEGGRQETQYF. The rearrangement uses TRBV28 and TRBJ2-5; 7 bases agree with TRBD2. CDR3 length: 16 amino acids. CDR1 is MDHEN and CDR2 is SYDVKM in the germline V gene. V lost 2 bases and J lost 2; bases outside the gene matches: 8.